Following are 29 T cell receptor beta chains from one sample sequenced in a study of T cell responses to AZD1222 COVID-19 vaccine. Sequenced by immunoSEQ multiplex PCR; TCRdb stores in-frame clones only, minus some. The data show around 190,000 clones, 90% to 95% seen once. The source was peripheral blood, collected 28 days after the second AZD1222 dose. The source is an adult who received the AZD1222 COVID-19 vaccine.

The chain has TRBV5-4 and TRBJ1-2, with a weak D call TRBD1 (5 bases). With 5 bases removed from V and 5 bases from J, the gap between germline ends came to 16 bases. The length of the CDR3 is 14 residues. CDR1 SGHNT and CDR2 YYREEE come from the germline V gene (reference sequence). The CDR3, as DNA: TGTGCCAGCAGTCTGGGGGGGATGAGATATGGCTACACCTTC. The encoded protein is CASSLGGMRYGYTF.

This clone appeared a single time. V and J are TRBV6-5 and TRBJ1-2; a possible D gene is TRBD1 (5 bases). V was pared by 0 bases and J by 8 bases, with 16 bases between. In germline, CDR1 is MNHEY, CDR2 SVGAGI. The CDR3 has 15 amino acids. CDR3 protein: CASSYSGLHSSGYTF. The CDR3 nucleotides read TGTGCCAGCAGTTACTCGGGACTTCACAGCTCCGGCTACACCTTC.

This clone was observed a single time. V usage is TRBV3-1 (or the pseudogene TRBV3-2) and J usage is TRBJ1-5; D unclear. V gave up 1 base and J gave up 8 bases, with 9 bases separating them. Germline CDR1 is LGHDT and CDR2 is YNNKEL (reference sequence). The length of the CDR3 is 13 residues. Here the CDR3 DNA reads TGTGCCAGCAGCCAAGTTGGGTTGAAGCCCCAGCATTTT. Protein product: CASSQVGLKPQHF.

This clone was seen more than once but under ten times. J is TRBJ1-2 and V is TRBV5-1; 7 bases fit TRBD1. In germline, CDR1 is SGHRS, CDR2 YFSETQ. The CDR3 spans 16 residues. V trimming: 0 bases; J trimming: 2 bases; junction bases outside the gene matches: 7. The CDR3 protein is CASSLAGETGNYGYTF. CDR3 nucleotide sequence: TGCGCCAGCAGCTTGGCGGGGGAGACAGGGAACTATGGCTACACCTTC.

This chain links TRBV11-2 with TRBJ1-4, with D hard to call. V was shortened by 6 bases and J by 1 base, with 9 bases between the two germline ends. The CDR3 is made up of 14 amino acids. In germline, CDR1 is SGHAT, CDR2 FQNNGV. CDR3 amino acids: CASSGRQTNEKLFF. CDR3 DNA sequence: TGTGCCAGCAGTGGACGCCAAACTAATGAAAAACTGTTTTTT.

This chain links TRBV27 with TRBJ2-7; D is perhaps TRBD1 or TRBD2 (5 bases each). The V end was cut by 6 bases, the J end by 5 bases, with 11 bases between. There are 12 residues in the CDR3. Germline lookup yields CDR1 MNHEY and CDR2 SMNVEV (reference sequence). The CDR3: CASSPWGNEQYF. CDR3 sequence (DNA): TGTGCCAGCAGCCCCTGGGGGAACGAGCAGTACTTC.

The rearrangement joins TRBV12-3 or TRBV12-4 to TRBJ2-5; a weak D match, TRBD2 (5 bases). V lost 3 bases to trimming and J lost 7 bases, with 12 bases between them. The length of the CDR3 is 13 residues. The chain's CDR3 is CASSLRALGTQYF. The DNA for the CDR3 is TGTGCCAGCAGTTTGAGGGCGCTCGGGACCCAGTACTTC.

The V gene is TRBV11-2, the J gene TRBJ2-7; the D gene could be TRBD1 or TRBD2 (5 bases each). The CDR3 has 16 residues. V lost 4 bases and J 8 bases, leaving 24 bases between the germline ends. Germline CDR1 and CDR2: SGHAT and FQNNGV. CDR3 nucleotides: TGTGCCAGCAGCTCTAGTCCGGGACCTGCATTAATCCAGCAGTACTTC. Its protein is CASSSSPGPALIQQYF.

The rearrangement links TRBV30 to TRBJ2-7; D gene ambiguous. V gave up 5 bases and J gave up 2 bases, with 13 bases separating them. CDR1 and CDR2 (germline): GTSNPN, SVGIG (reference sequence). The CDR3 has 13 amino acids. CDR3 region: CAWDPGRPYEQYF. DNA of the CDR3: TGTGCCTGGGACCCCGGACGACCCTACGAGCAGTACTTC.

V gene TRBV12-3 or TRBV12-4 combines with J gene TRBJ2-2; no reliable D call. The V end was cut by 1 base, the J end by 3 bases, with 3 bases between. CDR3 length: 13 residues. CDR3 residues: CASSLGDTGELFF. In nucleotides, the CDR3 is TGTGCCAGCAGTTTAGGGGACACCGGGGAGCTGTTTTTT.

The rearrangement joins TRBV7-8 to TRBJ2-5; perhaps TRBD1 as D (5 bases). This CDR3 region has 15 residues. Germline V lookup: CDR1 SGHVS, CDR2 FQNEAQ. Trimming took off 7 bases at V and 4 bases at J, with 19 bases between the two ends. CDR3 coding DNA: TGTGCCAGCACCCCCGGGCCTGCCCAGGGAGAGACCCAGTACTTC. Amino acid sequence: CASTPGPAQGETQYF.

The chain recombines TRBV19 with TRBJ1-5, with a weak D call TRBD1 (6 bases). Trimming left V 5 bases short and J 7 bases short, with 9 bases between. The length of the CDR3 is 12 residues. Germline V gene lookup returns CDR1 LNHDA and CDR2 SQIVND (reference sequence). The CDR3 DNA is TGTGCCAGTAGTTTGACAGGCCAGCCCCAGCATTTT. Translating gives CASSLTGQPQHF. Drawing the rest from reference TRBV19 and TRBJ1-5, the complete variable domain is DGGITQSPKYLFRKEGQNVTLSCEQNLNHDAMYWYRQDPGQGLRLIYYSQIVNDFQKGDIAEGYSVSREKKESFPLTVTSAQKNPTAFYLCASSLTGQPQHFGDGTRLSIL.

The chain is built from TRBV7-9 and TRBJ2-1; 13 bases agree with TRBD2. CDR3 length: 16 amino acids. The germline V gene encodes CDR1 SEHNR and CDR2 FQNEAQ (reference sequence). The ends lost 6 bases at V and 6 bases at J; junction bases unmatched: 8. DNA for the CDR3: TGTGCCAGCAGTCACTCTGGGACTAGCGGGATCAATGAGCAGTTCTTC. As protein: CASSHSGTSGINEQFF.

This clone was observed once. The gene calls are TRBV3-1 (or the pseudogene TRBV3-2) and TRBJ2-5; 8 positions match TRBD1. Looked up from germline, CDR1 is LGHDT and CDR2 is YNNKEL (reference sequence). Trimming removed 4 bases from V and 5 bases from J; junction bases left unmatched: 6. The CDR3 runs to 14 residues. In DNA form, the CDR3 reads TGTGCCAGCAGCCGGTCGGACAGGGACGAGACCCAGTACTTC. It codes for CASSRSDRDETQYF.

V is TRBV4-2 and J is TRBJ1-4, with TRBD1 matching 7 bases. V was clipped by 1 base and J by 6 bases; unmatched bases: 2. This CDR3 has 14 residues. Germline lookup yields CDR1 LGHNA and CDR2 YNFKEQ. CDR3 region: CASSQGQGDEKLFF. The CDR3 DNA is TGTGCCAGCAGCCAAGGGCAGGGGGATGAAAAACTGTTTTTT.

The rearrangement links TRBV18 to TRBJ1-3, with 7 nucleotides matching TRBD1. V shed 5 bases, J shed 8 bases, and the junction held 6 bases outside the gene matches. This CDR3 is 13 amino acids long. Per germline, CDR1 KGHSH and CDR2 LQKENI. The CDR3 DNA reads TGTGCCAGCTCATACGACAGGGAGGACACCATATATTTT. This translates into CASSYDREDTIYF.

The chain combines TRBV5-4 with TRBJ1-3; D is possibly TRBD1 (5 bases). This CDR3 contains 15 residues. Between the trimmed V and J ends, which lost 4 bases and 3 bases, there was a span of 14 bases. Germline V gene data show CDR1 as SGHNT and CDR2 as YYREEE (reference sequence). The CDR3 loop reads CASSLGQGGGNTIYF. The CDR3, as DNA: TGTGCCAGCAGCCTCGGTCAGGGTGGTGGAAACACCATATATTTT.

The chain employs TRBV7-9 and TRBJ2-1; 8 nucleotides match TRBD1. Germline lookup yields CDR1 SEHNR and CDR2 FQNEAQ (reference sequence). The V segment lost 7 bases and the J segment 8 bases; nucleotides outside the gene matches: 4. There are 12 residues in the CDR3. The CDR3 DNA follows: TGTGCCAGCAACAGGGGGTTCGATGAGCAGTTCTTC. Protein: CASNRGFDEQFF.

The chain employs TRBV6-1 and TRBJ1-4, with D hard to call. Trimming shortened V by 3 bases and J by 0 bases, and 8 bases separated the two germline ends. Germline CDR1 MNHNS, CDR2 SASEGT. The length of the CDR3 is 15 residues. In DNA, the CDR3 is TGTGCCAGCAGTGAGTTATTCGCAACTAATGAAAAACTGTTTTTT. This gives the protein CASSELFATNEKLFF.

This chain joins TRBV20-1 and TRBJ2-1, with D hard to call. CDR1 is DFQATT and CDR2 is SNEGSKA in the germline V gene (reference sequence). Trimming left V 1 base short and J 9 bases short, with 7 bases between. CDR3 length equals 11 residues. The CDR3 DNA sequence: TGCAGTGCTAGAGTCGGGCTTGAGCAGTTCTTC. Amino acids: CSARVGLEQFF.

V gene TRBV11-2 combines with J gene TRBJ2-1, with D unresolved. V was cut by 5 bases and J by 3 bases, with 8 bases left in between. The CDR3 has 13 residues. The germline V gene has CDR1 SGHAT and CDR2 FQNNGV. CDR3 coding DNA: TGTGCCAGCAGCCCTGCAAACTACAATGAGCAGTTCTTC. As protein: CASSPANYNEQFF. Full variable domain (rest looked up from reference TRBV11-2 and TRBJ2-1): EAGVAQSPRYKIIEKRQSVAFWCNPISGHATLYWYQQILGQGPKLLIQFQNNGVVDDSQLPKDRFSAERLKGVDSTLKIQPAKLEDSAVYLCASSPANYNEQFFGPGTRLTVL.

CDR3 protein: CASSQDGNRAEKLFF. The CDR3 DNA sequence: TGTGCCAGCAGCCAAGATGGTAACAGGGCTGAAAAACTGTTTTTT. This chain uses TRBV4-2 with TRBJ1-4; a weak D match, TRBD1 (6 bases). In germline, CDR1 is LGHNA, CDR2 YNFKEQ. Trimming shortened V by 0 bases and J by 7 bases, and 12 bases separated the two germline ends. The CDR3 length is 15 residues.

CDR3 DNA sequence: TGTGCCAGCAGCTTGTGGGGGTCGCGGACCCAGCATTTT. It is translated as CASSLWGSRTQHF. The rearrangement joins TRBV5-6 to TRBJ1-5; D is possibly TRBD1 (5 bases). CDR1 and CDR2 from the germline V gene are SGHDT and YYEEEE. Trimming took off 1 base at V and 11 bases at J, with 13 bases between the two ends. This CDR3 is built from 13 residues.

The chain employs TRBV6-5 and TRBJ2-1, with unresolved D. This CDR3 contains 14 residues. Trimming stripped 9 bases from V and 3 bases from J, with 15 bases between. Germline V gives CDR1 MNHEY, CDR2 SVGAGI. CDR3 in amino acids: CASSRVVYYNEQFF. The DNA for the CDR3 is TGTGCCAGTTCACGTGTCGTCTACTACAATGAGCAGTTCTTC.

CDR3 nucleotides: TGCGCCAGCAGCTTGGACGGACGGGGATATGGCTACACCTTC. Translated: CASSLDGRGYGYTF. This chain joins TRBV5-1 and TRBJ1-2; D unresolved. V was cut by 0 bases and J by 5 bases, with 11 bases left in between. The CDR3 spans 14 residues. Germline CDR1 reads SGHRS; CDR2 reads YFSETQ.

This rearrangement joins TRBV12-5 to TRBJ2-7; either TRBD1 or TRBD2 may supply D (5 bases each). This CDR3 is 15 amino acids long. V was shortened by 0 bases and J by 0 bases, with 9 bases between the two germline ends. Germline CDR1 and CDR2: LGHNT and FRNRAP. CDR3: CASGLVHGTSYEQYF. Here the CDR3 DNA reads TGTGCTAGTGGTTTGGTACACGGGACCTCCTACGAGCAGTACTTC.

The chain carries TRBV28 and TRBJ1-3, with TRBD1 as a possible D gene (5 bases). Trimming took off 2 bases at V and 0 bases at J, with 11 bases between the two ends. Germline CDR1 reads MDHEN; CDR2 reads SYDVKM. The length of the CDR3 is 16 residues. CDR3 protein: CASSLGGKYSGNTIYF. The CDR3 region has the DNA TGTGCCAGCAGTTTAGGGGGTAAATACTCTGGAAACACCATATATTTT.

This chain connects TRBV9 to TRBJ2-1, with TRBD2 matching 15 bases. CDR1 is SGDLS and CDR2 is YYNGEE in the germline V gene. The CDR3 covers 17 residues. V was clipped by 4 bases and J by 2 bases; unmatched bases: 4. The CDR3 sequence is CASSTRTSGRAYNEQFF. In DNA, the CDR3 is TGTGCCAGCAGCACCCGGACTAGCGGGAGGGCCTACAATGAGCAGTTCTTC.

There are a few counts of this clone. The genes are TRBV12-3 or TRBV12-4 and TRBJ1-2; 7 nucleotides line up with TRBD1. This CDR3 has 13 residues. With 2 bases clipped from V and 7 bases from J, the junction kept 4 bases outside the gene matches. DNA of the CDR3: TGTGCCAGCAGTTTACAGGGGGACCTTGGCTACACCTTC. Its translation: CASSLQGDLGYTF.